These 13 T cell receptor beta chains originate from one sample sequenced in a study of shared clonotypes between healthy human individuals. Produced via immunoSEQ multiplex PCR; TCRdb's table is partial and in-frame only. The table records around 1,100,000 clones, roughly 77% of them present only once. Sequencing was done on a sample of memory CD4+ T cells from PBMCs. Described subset: CD45RA-negative fraction. The receptors originated from a man between 18 and 35 years old in good health. Some clones in this sample may be carry-over from other donors' samples.

The chain is built from TRBV6-5 and TRBJ1-4; D not certain. This CDR3 is 15 amino acids long. Germline V CDR1 and CDR2: MNHEY, SVGAGI. Trimming removed 5 bases from V and 5 bases from J, with 15 bases in between. The CDR3 is CASSRLRLRNEKLFF. The CDR3 coding sequence is TGTGCCAGCAGTCGGCTCCGACTTCGAAATGAAAAACTGTTTTTT.

This clone occurred many times. The same CDR3 also results from other DNA sequences found in this sample. The chain is built from TRBV6-1 and TRBJ1-2; D ambiguous. The CDR3 runs 13 residues. V shed 2 bases and J shed 0 bases, with 4 bases lying between them. Germline CDR1 reads MNHNS; CDR2 reads SASEGT. The chain's CDR3 is CASSETANYGYTF. In nucleotides, the CDR3 is TGTGCCAGCAGTGAAACAGCTAACTATGGCTACACCTTC.

The CDR3 bases are TGTGCCAGCTCACCGACCCCCGTGGCAAAACTGTTTTTT. This gives the protein CASSPTPVAKLFF. The rearrangement links TRBV18 to TRBJ1-4; D unresolved. The CDR3 covers 13 residues. The germline V and J ends were trimmed by 3 bases and 10 bases, with 12 bases remaining between them. Germline loops: CDR1 KGHSH, CDR2 LQKENI.

The chain couples TRBV9 to TRBJ1-1; 7 nucleotides align to TRBD1. V shed 3 bases, J shed 1 base, and the junction held 6 bases outside the gene matches. This CDR3 is 15 amino acids long. From germline, CDR1 is SGDLS and CDR2 YYNGEE. In DNA form, the CDR3 reads TGTGCCAGCAGCGATCTCCGGGACAGGAACACTGAAGCTTTCTTT. Its translation: CASSDLRDRNTEAFF.

The genes are TRBV5-8 and TRBJ1-1; no firm D call. Germline CDR1 reads SGHTS; CDR2 reads YDEGEE. V shed 0 bases and J shed 1 base, with 10 bases lying between them. The CDR3 has 15 amino acids. CDR3: CASSLASRRNTEAFF. CDR3 DNA sequence: TGTGCCAGCAGCTTGGCATCTCGGCGGAACACTGAAGCTTTCTTT. Full variable domain (missing parts from reference TRBV5-8 and TRBJ1-1): EAGVTQSPTHLIKTRGQQATLRCSPISGHTSVYWYQQALGLGLQFLLWYDEGEERNRGNFPPRFSGRQFPNYSSELNVNALELEDSALYLCASSLASRRNTEAFFGQGTRLTVV.

This clone is a singleton in its sample. This sequence joins TRBV30 and TRBJ1-1; the match to TRBD1 covers 8 bases. The germline V gene encodes CDR1 GTSNPN and CDR2 SVGIG (reference sequence). The length of the CDR3 is 14 residues. V shed 2 bases and J 11 bases; nucleotides not matched to a gene: 13. For the CDR3, the DNA is TGTGCCTGGAGTCCCACGCGGGTAGGACAGGGCGCTTTCTTT. Protein sequence: CAWSPTRVGQGAFF.

The chain employs TRBV20-1 and TRBJ2-1, with a weak D call TRBD2 (5 bases). CDR1 DFQATT and CDR2 SNEGSKA come from the germline V gene (reference sequence). CDR3 length: 11 amino acids. The V and J ends lost 3 bases and 12 bases respectively, with 12 bases between them. CDR3 residues: CSASSRGMQFF. The CDR3 region has the DNA TGCAGTGCTAGTTCGAGAGGGATGCAGTTCTTC.

This chain connects TRBV28 to TRBJ2-4; D unclear. The germline V and J ends were trimmed by 3 bases and 4 bases, with 1 base remaining between them. CDR3 length equals 11 residues. In germline, CDR1 is MDHEN, CDR2 SYDVKM. Here the CDR3 DNA reads TGTGCCAGCAGTTTGAAAAACATTCAGTACTTC. It specifies CASSLKNIQYF.

This clone is a singleton in its sample. The chain carries TRBV18 and TRBJ1-1; 8 nucleotides line up with TRBD1. The CDR3 extends over 15 amino acids. The ends lost 4 bases at V and 4 bases at J; junction bases unmatched: 8. Germline CDR1 reads KGHSH; CDR2 reads LQKENI. Here the CDR3 DNA reads TGTGCCAGCTCACGCCAGGGGGCGCGTGGCACTGAAGCTTTCTTT. This gives the protein CASSRQGARGTEAFF.

The rearrangement links TRBV27 to TRBJ2-7; D is perhaps TRBD1 (6 bases). The CDR3 is made up of 10 amino acids. The germline V gene encodes CDR1 MNHEY and CDR2 SMNVEV (reference sequence). The germline V and J ends were trimmed by 8 bases and 12 bases, with 14 bases remaining between them. The CDR3 DNA follows: TGTGCCAGCGGACCGAGGGGGAGGTACTTC. This encodes CASGPRGRYF.

The chain links TRBV7-2 to TRBJ2-7, with a weak D call TRBD2 (6 bases). The CDR3 length is 15 residues. Germline values: CDR1 SGHTA, CDR2 FQGNSA. Trimming removed 2 bases from V and 0 bases from J, with 11 bases in between. The CDR3: CASSLQAGSSYEQYF. DNA of the CDR3: TGTGCCAGCAGCTTACAGGCGGGGAGCTCCTACGAGCAGTACTTC.

This chain links TRBV4-3 with TRBJ1-4, with D possibly TRBD1 on 6 matching bases. Trimming cost V 4 bases and J 7 bases, with 16 bases left between them. Germline V gene lookup returns CDR1 LGHNA and CDR2 YSLEER. There are 15 residues in the CDR3. The DNA of the CDR3 is TGCGCCAGCAGCCGGTGGGGGGGCATAGCTGAAAAACTGTTTTTT. Encoded protein: CASSRWGGIAEKLFF.

This clone was detected only a few times. The chain joins TRBV19 to TRBJ1-5; 8 nucleotides align to TRBD1. With V trimmed by 6 bases and J by 4 bases, 11 bases remained unmatched. Germline V gene sequence: CDR1 LNHDA, CDR2 SQIVND (reference sequence). The CDR3 runs 16 residues. The CDR3 reads CASSPVGQGGNQPQHF. The DNA of the CDR3 is TGTGCCAGTAGCCCTGTCGGACAGGGCGGGAATCAGCCCCAGCATTTT.